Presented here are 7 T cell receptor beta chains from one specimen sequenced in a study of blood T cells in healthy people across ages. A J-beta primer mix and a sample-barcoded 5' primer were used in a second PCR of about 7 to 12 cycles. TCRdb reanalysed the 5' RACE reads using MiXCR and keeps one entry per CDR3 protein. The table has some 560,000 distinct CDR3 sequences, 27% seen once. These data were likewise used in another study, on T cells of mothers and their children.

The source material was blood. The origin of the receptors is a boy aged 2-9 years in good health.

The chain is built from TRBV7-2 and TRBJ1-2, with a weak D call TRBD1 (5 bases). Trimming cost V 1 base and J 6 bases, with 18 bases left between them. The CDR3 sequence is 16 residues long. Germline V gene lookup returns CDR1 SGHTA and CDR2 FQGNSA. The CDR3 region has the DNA TGTGCCAGCAGCTTAGGGTCAGGAGGGGCGGGTCATGGCTACACCTTC. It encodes CASSLGSGGAGHGYTF.

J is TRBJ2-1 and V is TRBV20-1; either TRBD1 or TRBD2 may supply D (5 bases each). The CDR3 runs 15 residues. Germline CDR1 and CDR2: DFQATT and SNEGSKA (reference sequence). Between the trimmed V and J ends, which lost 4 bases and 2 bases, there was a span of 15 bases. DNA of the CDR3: TGCAGTGCTAACGACAACGGGGCGACCTACAATGAGCAGTTCTTC. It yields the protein CSANDNGATYNEQFF.

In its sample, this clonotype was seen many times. In DNA form, the CDR3 reads TGCGCCAGCAGCCAAGATAAGGGACAAAGCTACACCTTC. Amino acids: CASSQDKGQSYTF. The V gene is TRBV4-3, the J gene TRBJ1-2; tentative D call: TRBD1 (6 bases). The CDR3 has 13 amino acids. Germline CDR1 LGHNA, CDR2 YSLEER. V dropped 0 bases and J dropped 9 bases, with 11 bases sitting between them.

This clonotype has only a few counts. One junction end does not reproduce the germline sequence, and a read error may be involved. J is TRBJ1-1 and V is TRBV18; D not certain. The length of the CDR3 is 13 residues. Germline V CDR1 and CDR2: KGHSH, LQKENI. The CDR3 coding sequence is TGTGCCAGCTCAAGTGGAATGAACACTGAAACTTTCTTT. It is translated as CASSSGMNTETFF.

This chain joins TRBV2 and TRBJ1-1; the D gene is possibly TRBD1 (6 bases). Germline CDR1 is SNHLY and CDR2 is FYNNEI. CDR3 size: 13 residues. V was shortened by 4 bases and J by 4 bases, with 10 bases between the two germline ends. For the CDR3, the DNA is TGTGCCAGCAGTGCGGAGGGGGGCACTGAAGCTTTCTTT. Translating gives CASSAEGGTEAFF.

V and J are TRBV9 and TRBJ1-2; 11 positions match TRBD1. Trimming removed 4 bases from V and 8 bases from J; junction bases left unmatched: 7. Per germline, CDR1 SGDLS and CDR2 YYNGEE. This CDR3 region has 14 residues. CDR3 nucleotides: TGTGCCAGCAGCCATGGACAGGGGGCTAAAGGCTACACCTTC. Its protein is CASSHGQGAKGYTF.

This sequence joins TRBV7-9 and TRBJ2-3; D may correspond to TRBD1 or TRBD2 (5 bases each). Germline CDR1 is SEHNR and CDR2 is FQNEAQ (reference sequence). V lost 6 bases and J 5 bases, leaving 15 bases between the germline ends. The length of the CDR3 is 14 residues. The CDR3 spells CASRPMRGRDTQYF. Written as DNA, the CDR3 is TGTGCCAGCAGGCCAATGAGGGGCAGAGATACGCAGTATTTT.